This TCR beta chain was found in a study of human T cells and chemical hapten exposure. Study context: Variability of per-sample TCR yields stemmed mainly from small differences in pooled library volume.

The CDR3 contains 17 residues. V was clipped by 5 bases and J by 0 bases; unmatched bases: 11. Germline CDR1 and CDR2: SEHNR and FQNEAQ (reference sequence). Extraction yielded total RNA from whole blood (unfractionated). Separate cDNA molecules received unique molecular identifiers, which the library attached to them. How the authors handled the data: Samples contained a median of approximately 100,000 TCRs, with a range of 23,224 to 690,600. TCRdb itself ran the 5' RACE reads through MiXCR, one entry per CDR3 protein. In this record, the V and J calls reflect TCRdb's handling and not the investigators' own analysis. This sample yields 65,000 to 90,000 distinct CDR3 sequences, of which approximately 15% are seen a single time; around 6.8% belongs to the top ten.

The chain combines TRBV7-9 with TRBJ2-7; 9 bases fit TRBD2. The origin of this receptor is a female donor in good health. CDR3 region: CASSQPPSGESSYEQYF. The CDR3 DNA is TGTGCCAGCAGCCAGCCGCCTAGCGGGGAGAGCTCCTACGAGCAGTACTTC.